The rows below give T cell receptor beta chains drawn from one sample of a study of cytomegalovirus exposure and HLA in healthy donors. The protocol was immunoSEQ multiplex PCR, while the TCRdb copy is restricted to in-frame clones and leaves out a portion. This table holds about 190,000 clones, just under 75% found once. The sample taken for sequencing was PBMCs. These receptors were collected from a woman younger than 45 in good health and CMV-seropositive. Both conserved end residues are trimmed from each CDR3.

J gene	V gene	CDR3 protein
TRBJ2-1	TRBV5-6	ASRPGGRNEQF
TRBJ2-3	TRBV6-1	ASILPTSIADTQY
TRBJ2-1	TRBV9	ASSVAGGIGEQF
TRBJ2-4	TRBV5-1	ASSFGLRLAGTRQNIQY
TRBJ2-1	TRBV11-2	ASSLTAGGPQEQF
TRBJ2-1	TRBV5-1	ASSLQGDHNEQF
TRBJ2-7	TRBV27	ASRFSGLAGSYEQY
.	TRBV11-2	ASSSNRGILYEQY
TRBJ1-2	TRBV4-2	ASSTPINYGYT
TRBJ2-2	TRBV11-2	ASSWLAVNTGELF
TRBJ1-4	TRBV7-9	SSRRTNEKLF
TRBJ2-7	TRBV20-1	SAGTPEQY
TRBJ2-2	TRBV5-1	ASTGGQALTGELF
TRBJ2-2	TRBV6-4	ASSVTGGNTGELF
TRBJ2-5	TRBV27	ATKTSGSWGRQETQY
TRBJ1-5	TRBV9	ASSVDDSPSYQPQH
TRBJ2-3	TRBV5-1	ASSLQGGPDTQY
TRBJ2-7	TRBV11-2	ASSLGLAGDVYEQY
TRBJ2-7	TRBV7-9	ASSRDYYEQY
TRBJ1-5	TRBV28	ASKTGVDQPQH
TRBJ2-7	TRBV7-9	ASMHESSYEQY
TRBJ2-6	TRBV7-9	ASSFVSSGANVLT
TRBJ1-1	TRBV5-1	ASSFLGAADTEAF
TRBJ2-7	TRBV6-1	ASKSTPGQTYEQY
TRBJ2-7	TRBV9	ASSGGQGVM
TRBJ2-7	TRBV5-1	ASSFNQGIGEQY
TRBJ1-1	TRBV19	ASSSGTANTEAF
TRBJ2-1	TRBV11-2	ASSLARGLAGDNEQF